The present entry profiles one T cell receptor beta chain with its context. Its antigen is as yet unknown. This entry comes from a study of blood T cells in healthy people across ages. The CDR3 is 14 amino acids. The use of a sample-barcoded 5' primer and a J-beta primer mix characterized a second PCR of about 7 to 12 cycles. TCRdb redid the calling of the 5' RACE reads with MiXCR, one entry per CDR3 protein. The sample holds about 1.4 million distinct CDR3 sequences, 59% seen once. Samples had at least 7 million PBMCs isolated from them. Whole-study results and caveats: TCR beta diversity per million T cells fell roughly linearly with age. Researchers report that TCR beta diversity correlated strongly with naive T cell percentage.

The gene calls are TRBV12-3 or TRBV12-4 and TRBJ2-4; 14 bases are shared with TRBD2. The J call could be wrong; TRBJ2-7 is a better fit for the DNA end. Material: blood. This TCR came from a man aged 18 to 30 in good health. CDR3 amino acids: CASRAGLAGVEQYF. The CDR3 DNA reads TGTGCCAGCAGAGCGGGACTAGCGGGAGTCGAGCAGTACTTC.